One sample yielded the 30 T cell receptor beta chains listed below, sequenced in a study of T cell responses to AZD1222 COVID-19 vaccine. Libraries were prepared by immunoSEQ multiplex PCR; TCRdb keeps only in-frame clonotypes and omits some of them. The sample gives more than 140,000 clones, 85% to 95% of which show up once; 0.91% is in the top ten. This specimen consisted of peripheral blood, obtained on day 0 of MenACWY control vaccination. The receptors were gathered from an adult in good health.

This clone has a handful of counts. The chain couples TRBV7-8 to TRBJ1-2, with 9 positions matching TRBD1. Germline V gives CDR1 SGHVS, CDR2 FQNEAQ. This CDR3 comprises 15 residues. V lost 5 bases, J lost 2 bases, and 6 bases stayed unmatched. CDR3: CASSLGDRANYGYTF. In DNA form, the CDR3 reads TGTGCCAGCAGCCTGGGGGACAGGGCCAACTATGGCTACACCTTC.

This rearrangement joins TRBV9 to TRBJ2-1; D is unclear. CDR1 is SGDLS and CDR2 is YYNGEE in the germline V gene. The CDR3 length is 15 residues. The V gene lost 0 bases and the J gene lost 2 bases, with 9 bases spanning the gap. CDR3 loop: CASSVATVTYNEQFF. CDR3 DNA sequence: TGTGCCAGCAGCGTAGCTACGGTTACCTACAATGAGCAGTTCTTC.

V is TRBV7-2 and J is TRBJ2-1; tentative D call: TRBD2 (6 bases). Germline assignment: CDR1 SGHTA and CDR2 FQGNSA. The CDR3 is 15 residues long. The ends were cut back, 2 bases at V and 8 bases at J, with 16 bases in the middle. Here the CDR3 DNA reads TGTGCCAGCAGCTTATCGGGGGAGATAAGCTATGAGCAGTTCTTC. This encodes CASSLSGEISYEQFF.

The table lists this clone with a few counts. The V gene is TRBV9, the J gene TRBJ1-1; D not certain. There are 13 residues in the CDR3. Trimming cost V 4 bases and J 10 bases, with 17 bases left between them. The germline gives CDR1 SGDLS, CDR2 YYNGEE. The CDR3 is CASSREGDPRAFF. DNA of the CDR3: TGTGCCAGCAGCCGAGAGGGAGACCCCAGAGCTTTCTTT.

This chain uses TRBV5-6 with TRBJ2-7; 9 nucleotides agree with TRBD2. This CDR3 spans 14 amino acids. J gave up 6 bases and V 5 bases, and 9 bases lay outside the gene matches. Germline CDR1 reads SGHDT; CDR2 reads YYEEEE. The CDR3 nucleotides are TGTGCCAGCAGACCTATAGCGGGAGTCCGCGAGCAGTACTTC. Translation gives CASRPIAGVREQYF.

The rearrangement joins TRBV4-3 to TRBJ1-2; no reliable D call. The CDR3 has 17 residues. Germline lookup yields CDR1 LGHNA and CDR2 YSLEER. V was cut by 1 base and J by 4 bases, with 19 bases left in between. CDR3: CASSQGRRWGSLYGYTF. The CDR3 DNA follows: TGCGCCAGCAGCCAAGGACGACGATGGGGTTCCCTCTATGGCTACACCTTC.

This rearrangement joins TRBV7-8 to TRBJ1-2, with D perhaps TRBD1 (6 bases). This CDR3 is 13 amino acids long. The V end lost 5 bases, the J end lost 2 bases, and 9 bases lay between the germline ends. CDR1 is SGHVS and CDR2 is FQNEAQ in the germline V gene. CDR3 amino acids: CASSQQGNYGYTF. The CDR3 DNA follows: TGTGCCAGCAGCCAGCAGGGGAACTATGGCTACACCTTC.

This clone was recorded once. At one end the junction does not follow the germline gene, possibly because of a read error. The chain recombines TRBV15 with TRBJ2-6, with a possible D match to TRBD1 (6 bases). The CDR3 runs to 13 residues. The germline V gene encodes CDR1 LNHNV and CDR2 YYDKDF (reference sequence). The CDR3 spells CATRRDTASVLTF. In DNA form, the CDR3 reads TGTGCCACCAGACGGGACACAGCCAGCGTCCTGACTTTC.

V and J are TRBV18 and TRBJ2-1, with no clear D. Trimming removed 6 bases at V and 5 bases at J, with 17 bases between. The CDR3 loop spans 15 amino acids. Per germline, CDR1 KGHSH and CDR2 LQKENI. This chain's CDR3 is CASSPPSSMHNEQFF. CDR3 coding DNA: TGTGCCAGCTCTCCCCCCAGTTCTATGCACAATGAGCAGTTCTTC.

The chain combines TRBV15 with TRBJ2-5; D not certain. V shed 0 bases and J shed 5 bases, with 10 bases lying between them. The CDR3 contains 14 residues. The germline CDR1 and CDR2 sequences are LNHNV and YYDKDF (reference sequence). DNA of the CDR3: TGTGCCACCAGCAGAGATCGCACCGGGGAGACCCAGTACTTC. Translation: CATSRDRTGETQYF.

CDR3 bases: TGTGCCAGCAGTCGGGGGGGGCAACAAGAGACCCAGTACTTC. Translated, it gives CASSRGGQQETQYF. The chain links TRBV7-2 to TRBJ2-5; 8 positions match TRBD2. The CDR3 has 14 residues. The V segment lost 6 bases and the J segment 2 bases; nucleotides outside the gene matches: 5. Germline V lookup: CDR1 SGHTA, CDR2 FQGNSA. The full variable domain, completed using reference TRBV7-2 and TRBJ2-5, is GAGVSQSPSNKVTEKGKDVELRCDPISGHTALYWYRQSLGQGLEFLIYFQGNSAPDKSGLPSDRFSAERTGGSVSTLTIQRTQQEDSAVYLCASSRGGQQETQYFGPGTRLLVL.

This chain connects TRBV15 to TRBJ2-2; 9 nucleotides agree with TRBD2. CDR3 length: 17 residues. V shed 2 bases and J 5 bases; nucleotides not matched to a gene: 9. Germline V lookup: CDR1 LNHNV, CDR2 YYDKDF (reference sequence). CDR3 protein: CATSRPGPGLATGELFF. The CDR3 DNA sequence: TGTGCCACCAGCAGACCTGGGCCCGGACTAGCGACCGGGGAGCTGTTTTTT.

This clone has just one count. The chain is built from TRBV4-1 and TRBJ2-1; D is perhaps TRBD2 (6 bases). V dropped 0 bases and J dropped 9 bases, with 21 bases sitting between them. CDR3 length equals 17 residues. The V gene's germline CDR1 is MGHRA and CDR2 YSYEKL. CDR3 sequence: CASSQDKLAVEGSEQFF. The DNA for the CDR3 is TGCGCCAGCAGCCAAGATAAACTAGCCGTCGAAGGGAGTGAGCAGTTCTTC.

The J gene is TRBJ1-2, the V gene TRBV4-3; TRBD1 is a possible D gene (6 bases). The ends were cut back, 1 base at V and 6 bases at J, with 12 bases in the middle. The CDR3 extends over 14 amino acids. CDR1 is LGHNA, CDR2 YSLEER, per germline. CDR3 DNA sequence: TGCGCCAGCAGCCAAGTAGGGGGGGCTGATGGCTACACCTTC. Protein sequence: CASSQVGGADGYTF.

The rearrangement links TRBV6-5 to TRBJ1-5, with a weak D call TRBD1 (6 bases). V gave up 6 bases and J gave up 2 bases, with 11 bases separating them. This CDR3 region has 14 residues. The germline V gene encodes CDR1 MNHEY and CDR2 SVGAGI. The CDR3 reads CASSDRFRNQPQHF. CDR3 bases: TGTGCCAGCAGCGACAGGTTTCGCAATCAGCCCCAGCATTTT.

V gene TRBV5-4 combines with J gene TRBJ1-3; maybe TRBD1 (5 bases). The CDR3 covers 16 residues. Germline V gene sequence: CDR1 SGHNT, CDR2 YYREEE (reference sequence). Trimming cost V 0 bases and J 0 bases, with 10 bases left between them. The DNA for the CDR3 is TGTGCCAGCAGCTTGGGGGGACTGAGCTCTGGAAACACCATATATTTT. It yields the protein CASSLGGLSSGNTIYF.

This CDR3 is CASSSVGDKTYNEQFF. The CDR3, as DNA: TGTGCCAGCAGTTCGGTGGGGGACAAGACCTACAATGAGCAGTTCTTC. The rearrangement joins TRBV28 to TRBJ2-1; TRBD1 is a possible D gene (6 bases). Germline V gene lookup returns CDR1 MDHEN and CDR2 SYDVKM. This CDR3 contains 16 residues. Trimming removed 4 bases at V and 2 bases at J, with 15 bases between.

This CDR3 reads CASSLRRGGSTEAFF. In DNA, the CDR3 is TGTGCCAGCAGTTTACGGCGCGGCGGGTCCACTGAAGCTTTCTTT. The chain links TRBV28 to TRBJ1-1; no firm D call. CDR3 size: 15 residues. Germline loops: CDR1 MDHEN, CDR2 SYDVKM. The V end was cut by 2 bases, the J end by 4 bases, with 14 bases between.

This clone was counted a single time. The V gene is TRBV7-2, the J gene TRBJ1-6; 7 bases fit TRBD1. Germline CDR1 and CDR2: SGHTA and FQGNSA. The CDR3 sequence is 14 residues long. Trimming took 4 bases from V and 8 from J; bases not matched to a gene: 5. The CDR3 here is CASSSAGGHSPLHF. CDR3 sequence (DNA): TGTGCCAGCAGCTCCGCAGGGGGACATTCACCCCTCCACTTT. Variable domain in full (rest from reference TRBV7-2 and TRBJ1-6): GAGVSQSPSNKVTEKGKDVELRCDPISGHTALYWYRQSLGQGLEFLIYFQGNSAPDKSGLPSDRFSAERTGGSVSTLTIQRTQQEDSAVYLCASSSAGGHSPLHFGNGTRLTVT.

The chain recombines TRBV20-1 with TRBJ1-3; no definite D call. This CDR3 contains 13 residues. From germline, CDR1 is DFQATT and CDR2 SNEGSKA (reference sequence). V was clipped by 3 bases and J by 4 bases, with 10 bases between them. The CDR3 spells CSASPGHGNTIYF. The CDR3 nucleotides are TGCAGTGCTAGTCCCGGGCACGGAAACACCATATATTTT.

The V gene is TRBV4-1, the J gene TRBJ1-2; no clear D. V shed 1 base and J shed 4 bases, with 10 bases lying between them. CDR1 MGHRA and CDR2 YSYEKL come from the germline V gene. The CDR3 sequence is 14 residues long. The DNA for the CDR3 is TGCGCCAGCAGCCAAGTTCCCGTTTCCTATGGCTACACCTTC. This codes for CASSQVPVSYGYTF.

The chain is built from TRBV3-1 (or the pseudogene TRBV3-2) and TRBJ1-2; 7 positions match TRBD1. The V gene's germline CDR1 is LGHDT and CDR2 YNNKEL (reference sequence). V was clipped by 4 bases and J by 4 bases; unmatched bases: 3. This CDR3 has 13 residues. The CDR3 loop reads CASSLQGSYGYTF. DNA for the CDR3: TGTGCCAGCAGCCTACAGGGGAGCTATGGCTACACCTTC.

The chain joins TRBV21-1 to TRBJ1-5. TRBV21-1 is shown as a pseudogene. This CDR3 is built from 13 residues. Here the CDR3 DNA reads TGTGCCAGCACCCCGCCCATCAATCAGCCCCAGCATTTT. This sequence encodes CASTPPINQPQHF.

The chain recombines TRBV5-1 with TRBJ2-7; possibly TRBD2 for D (6 bases). This CDR3 has 14 residues. The V gene's germline CDR1 is SGHRS and CDR2 YFSETQ. The germline V and J ends were trimmed by 0 bases and 2 bases, with 9 bases remaining between them. In DNA, the CDR3 is TGCGCCAGCAGCTTGGACGGGGAGGCCTACGAGCAGTACTTC. Amino acids: CASSLDGEAYEQYF.

In this sample, this clone turned up a few times. The chain uses TRBV6-2 or TRBV6-3 and TRBJ2-3; D is uncertain. Germline V gene sequence: CDR1 MNHEY, CDR2 SVGEGT. The V and J ends lost 4 bases and 3 bases respectively, with 8 bases between them. The CDR3 extends over 13 amino acids. The chain's CDR3 is CASSLVQTDTQYF. The CDR3 nucleotides read TGTGCCAGCAGTTTGGTCCAGACAGATACGCAGTATTTT.

This chain uses TRBV24-1 with TRBJ2-3; the match to TRBD1 covers 7 bases. V shed 4 bases and J 1 base; nucleotides not matched to a gene: 4. CDR1 and CDR2 from the germline V gene are KGHDR and SFDVKD. CDR3 length: 15 amino acids. DNA for the CDR3: TGTGCCACCAGTGAAGGGGGCGCGGGCACAGATACGCAGTATTTT. Protein sequence: CATSEGGAGTDTQYF.

The chain recombines TRBV7-4 with TRBJ2-3; 7 nucleotides match TRBD1. The germline CDR1 and CDR2 sequences are SGHVT and SQSDAQ. Losses at the gene ends were 5 bases for V and 0 bases for J; bases not matched to a gene: 8. The CDR3 length is 16 residues. The DNA of the CDR3 is TGTGCCAGCAGCCGCCAGGGGGTACCTAGCACAGATACGCAGTATTTT. Residues: CASSRQGVPSTDTQYF.

V is TRBV28 and J is TRBJ1-2; tentative D call: TRBD1 (6 bases). The CDR3 totals 16 residues. Germline V gene data show CDR1 as MDHEN and CDR2 as SYDVKM. V was trimmed by 4 bases and J by 6 bases, leaving 21 bases between them. CDR3 sequence reads: CASSSPTQGRYDGYTF. As DNA, the CDR3 is TGTGCCAGCAGTTCGCCCACACAGGGTAGATATGATGGCTACACCTTC.

The chain is built from TRBV6-6 and TRBJ1-1; TRBD1 matches at 8 bases. CDR1 and CDR2 from the germline V gene are MNHNY and SVGAGI (reference sequence). Losses at the gene ends were 2 bases for V and 1 base for J; bases not matched to a gene: 0. This CDR3 is 14 amino acids long. CDR3 residues: CASSYQGANTEAFF. The CDR3 bases are TGTGCCAGCAGTTACCAGGGGGCGAACACTGAAGCTTTCTTT.

The CDR3 nucleotides read TGCGCCACCACCAGGGGGCACTATGGCTACACCTTC. Amino acid sequence: CATTRGHYGYTF. This chain connects TRBV10-1 to TRBJ1-2; TRBD1 matches at 8 bases. The CDR3 totals 12 residues. Trimming took 10 bases from V and 3 from J; bases not matched to a gene: 4. Germline loops: CDR1 WNHNN, CDR2 SYGVQD (reference sequence).